A selection of T cell receptor beta chains follows, all from one sample in a study of cytomegalovirus exposure and HLA in healthy donors. Libraries were prepared by immunoSEQ multiplex PCR; TCRdb keeps only in-frame clonotypes and omits some of them. The sample lists about 150,000 clones; about 86% were seen once. Sequenced input: PBMCs. These receptors were obtained from a human donor in good health. Each CDR3 is given with its conserved first and last residue. A D gene is named only where the DNA matches it firmly. Rows may omit the clone size; those that give it use once, few, many or a size class.

v_gene	j_gene	abundance	d_gene	CDR3nt	CDR3aa
TRBV11-1	TRBJ2-5	.	TRBD2	TGTGCCAGCAGCCCGGGACTAGCCGAGACCCAGTACTTC	CASSPGLAETQYF
TRBV27	TRBJ2-7	.	.	TGTGCCAGCAGCCCCCGGGAAGGGATCTACGAGCAGTACTTC	CASSPREGIYEQYF
TRBV5-1	TRBJ1-5	.	.	TGCGCCAGCAGCGTGGACGGGGTTGAGGAGCCCCAGCATTTT	CASSVDGVEEPQHF
TRBV11-2	TRBJ2-7	.	.	TGTGCCAGCAGCCCCGCGGGCCGATTAACCCCCGATGGAAACGAGCAGTACTTC	CASSPAGRLTPDGNEQYF
TRBV7-9	TRBJ1-6	.	.	TGTGCCAGCAGCCCTACAGGGATGAATTCACCCCTCCACTTT	CASSPTGMNSPLHF
TRBV5-1	TRBJ2-7	.	TRBD1	TGCGCCAGCAGCTTCCCGGAACAGGGGGTCTACGAGCAGTACTTC	CASSFPEQGVYEQYF
TRBV18	TRBJ1-1	.	.	TGTGCCAGCTCACCACCTAATATCGAAGGGGACACTGAAGCTTTCTTT	CASSPPNIEGDTEAFF
TRBV18	TRBJ2-7	.	TRBD2	TGTGCCAGCTCACCAGGACTAGCGGGCTACGAGCAGTACTTC	CASSPGLAGYEQYF
TRBV7-9	TRBJ2-1	.	TRBD2	TGTGCCAGCAGCTTAGTTCTAGCGGGAGTAAATGAGCAGTTCTTC	CASSLVLAGVNEQFF
TRBV9	TRBJ1-1	.	TRBD1	TGTGCCAGCGCGGAATGGGACAGGAACACTGAAGCTTTCTTT	CASAEWDRNTEAFF
TRBV11-2	TRBJ1-4	.	.	TGTGCCAGCAGCCCAGCGGGCCTTAGACGCGGTGAAAAACTGTTTTTT	CASSPAGLRRGEKLFF
TRBV7-9	TRBJ1-1	.	.	TGTGCCAGCAGCTTAACCTCTCCGCCGTTCTCAGGTTCTGAAGCTTTCTTT	CASSLTSPPFSGSEAFF
TRBV6-5	TRBJ2-7	medium-sized	TRBD1	TGTGCCAGCAGTTACTCGGGACAGGGGGTGAACGAGCAGTACTTC	CASSYSGQGVNEQYF
TRBV7-8	TRBJ1-5	.	.	TGTGCCAGCAGCATGTACAGGGAGGGTCAGCCCCAGCATTTT	CASSMYREGQPQHF
TRBV7-9	TRBJ1-1	few	.	TGTGCCAGCAGCCGATGGGAGGGCCCTGAAGCTTTCTTT	CASSRWEGPEAFF
TRBV4-1	TRBJ2-1	.	.	TGCGCCAGCAGCCAAGATCCCGGGACTCTTAACTCCTACAATGAGCAGTTCTTC	CASSQDPGTLNSYNEQFF
TRBV13	TRBJ1-5	.	.	TGTGCCAGCAGCGAGGGAAGGAGTAGCAATCAGCCCCAGCATTTT	CASSEGRSSNQPQHF
TRBV2	TRBJ1-5	.	.	TGTGCCAGCAGTGAGAGGACAGTCGGCAATCAGCCCCAGCATTTT	CASSERTVGNQPQHF
TRBV4-3	TRBJ1-1	.	.	TGCGCCAGCAGCCCATACACAGGCCTGGCAGCTTTCTTT	CASSPYTGLAAFF
TRBV19	TRBJ1-5	.	TRBD1	TGTGCCAGTAGTCCCGAGACAGGGTCAAAGCCCCAGCATTTT	CASSPETGSKPQHF
TRBV5-6	TRBJ1-2	.	.	TGTGCCAGCAGCTCCCCAGGGTTAAGCTCAAAGAGAGGCTACACCTTC	CASSSPGLSSKRGYTF
TRBV7-2	TRBJ2-7	.	TRBD1	TGTGCCAGCAGCATGATGGGGACAGGGGTTGGGCAGTACTTC	CASSMMGTGVGQYF
TRBV5-1	TRBJ1-2	.	.	TGCGCCAGCAGCTTGGTGGGCAGGGTGGCATATGGCTACACCTTC	CASSLVGRVAYGYTF
TRBV19	TRBJ2-7	.	TRBD2	TGTGCCAGTAGTGGCGGGGGTCCTTTCTACGAGCAGTACTTC	CASSGGGPFYEQYF
TRBV19	TRBJ1-3	few	.	TGTGCCAGCGGACAGAGCCTCGGGAACACCATATATTTT	CASGQSLGNTIYF
TRBV29-1	TRBJ2-7	once	.	TGCAGCGTTGAGGACAATAGCTCCTACGAGCAGTACTTC	CSVEDNSSYEQYF
TRBV5-8	TRBJ2-3	.	.	TGTGCCAGCAGCTTTGTGGTTGTTAGCGGACCAGATACGCAGTATTTT	CASSFVVVSGPDTQYF
TRBV7-8	TRBJ2-5	.	TRBD2	TGTGCCAGCAGCTTCCCTCCGACTAGCGGGAGCGGTTACCAAGAGACCCAGTACTTC	CASSFPPTSGSGYQETQYF
TRBV28	TRBJ2-3	.	TRBD2	TGTGCCAGCAGTGGGACTAGCATGTCCCCAGATACGCAGTATTTT	CASSGTSMSPDTQYF
TRBV4-3	TRBJ2-2	.	.	TGCGCCAGCAGCCAAAAGGGACACACGAACACCGGGGAGCTGTTTTTT	CASSQKGHTNTGELFF
TRBV4-1	TRBJ1-2	.	TRBD1	TGCGCCAGCAGCCCCCGGGACAGGGTGGGTTATGGCTACACCTTC	CASSPRDRVGYGYTF
TRBV7-6	TRBJ2-7	.	.	TGTGCCAGCAGCGCCGGGGACAAGCCCTACGAGCAGTACTTC	CASSAGDKPYEQYF
TRBV10-2	TRBJ2-7	.	TRBD1	TGCGCCAGCAGTGTGGGGGGACAGGGTCCTTTAGGTGGGGAGCAGTACTTC	CASSVGGQGPLGGEQYF